The clone carrying this TCR beta chain was recorded many times. The antigen remains unidentified. V shed 7 bases and J 3 bases; nucleotides not matched to a gene: 2. There are 13 residues in the CDR3. Germline loops: CDR1 SQVTM, CDR2 ANQGSEA. The data are from a study of breast tumors, draining lymph nodes, adjacent tissues. Whole-study findings and limits: Data only fit, rather than demonstrated, lymph node origin of most tumor T cells. Findings are consistent with lymph node origin and intratumoral expansion of most tumor T cells. Compared with lymph nodes, tumors were less diverse; compared with nontumor tissue, more. Luminal-like breast cancer showed significantly higher tumor–nontumor repertoire similarity than basal-like.

Samples came from axillary lymph nodes draining the breast cancer. TCRdb recomputed calls from the multiplex PCR reads with MiXCR, one row per CDR3 protein. Here the sample spans approximately 170,000 distinct CDR3 sequences, about 30% being singletons. Sequencing used axillary lymph node tissue. V usage is TRBV29-1 and J usage is TRBJ2-7, with TRBD2 matching over 14 bases. The clonotype originates from a female donor with breast cancer. Some clones in this sample may be carry-over from other donors' samples. CDR3 DNA: TGCAGCGCTGGGACTAGCGGGAGCTACGAGCAGTACTTC. This codes for CSAGTSGSYEQYF.